Sequencing of this TCR beta chain was carried out in a study of shared clonotypes between healthy human individuals. Original processing methods: Filtering differed since immunoSEQ provided only junctions, with no quality scores. Here immunoSEQ multiplex PCR was the method, and the copy in TCRdb shows in-frame clones only, minus some. From that table come the V and J calls and clone size; the DNA was used to work out D and trimming. The top ten hold over 0.095% of the sample, which has around 560,000 clones, 90% to 95% seen once. The CDR3 has 13 amino acids. V gave up 1 base and J gave up 8 bases; unmatched junction bases: 4. CDR1 and CDR2 from the germline V gene are SGDLS and YYNGEE. The naive CD8 subset, CD45RO-negative cells positively selected for CCR7, excluded terminally differentiated effector memory CD45RA+ cells.

The receptor comes from a woman in her 30s in good health. The V and J genes are TRBV9 and TRBJ1-2; 8 bases line up with TRBD1. The specimen sequenced was naive CD8+ T cells sorted from blood. The CDR3 loop reads CASSVQGAYGYTF. The CDR3 DNA is TGTGCCAGCAGCGTACAGGGGGCTTACGGCTACACCTTC.